The next 11 T cell receptor beta chains were all read from a single sample in a study of OX40 agonist ivuxolimab in advanced cancers. Libraries were prepared by immunoSEQ multiplex PCR; TCRdb keeps only in-frame clonotypes and omits some of them. The table records about 61,000 clones, 75% to 90% of them present only once. The material sequenced was CD4+ or CD8+ T cells sorted from blood, taken in a trial of the OX40 agonist ivuxolimab. These receptors were taken from an adult with an advanced solid tumor such as melanoma, head and neck, liver or kidney cancer.

V usage is TRBV13 and J usage is TRBJ1-2, with a weak D call TRBD1 (6 bases). Deletions cut 3 bases from V and 3 bases from J, with 14 bases between. The CDR3 runs 15 residues. Germline CDR1 PRHDT, CDR2 FYEKMQ (reference sequence). CDR3 sequence: CASSLRQDVYYGYTF. The CDR3 nucleotides are TGTGCCAGCAGCTTGCGACAGGACGTATACTATGGCTACACCTTC.

This clone was detected a few times. Additional DNA sequences in this sample encode the identical CDR3. The J gene is TRBJ2-1, the V gene TRBV18; TRBD1 matches 10 bases. The CDR3 loop spans 13 amino acids. CDR1 and CDR2 (germline): KGHSH, LQKENI. V lost 6 bases to trimming and J lost 6 bases; unmatched junction nucleotides: 2. CDR3: CASSGQGGNEQFF. DNA of the CDR3: TGTGCCAGCTCCGGACAGGGGGGCAATGAGCAGTTCTTC.

V gene TRBV9 combines with J gene TRBJ1-3, with D hard to call. V lost 1 base and J lost 0, with 11 bases in between. There are 16 residues in the CDR3. The germline V gene encodes CDR1 SGDLS and CDR2 YYNGEE. The CDR3 loop is CASSVTAGDSGNTIYF. Here the CDR3 DNA reads TGTGCCAGCAGCGTAACAGCAGGAGACTCTGGAAACACCATATATTTT.

This chain joins TRBV6-1 and TRBJ1-6; D not certain. Germline-derived CDR1 and CDR2 are MNHNS and SASEGT. The CDR3 is 16 amino acids. The V and J ends lost 0 bases and 6 bases respectively, with 12 bases between them. The CDR3 DNA reads TGTGCCAGCAGTGAAGCGACTCCGGATTTTAATTCACCCCTCCACTTT. Protein sequence: CASSEATPDFNSPLHF.

The chain joins TRBV5-3 to TRBJ1-3; TRBD1 might be the D (5 bases). TRBV5-3 is treated as an ORF (open reading frame) with a function not yet certain. Trimming took 4 bases from V and 0 from J, leaving 23 bases between them. CDR3 length: 19 residues. The CDR3 protein is CARSRAARQWGPSGNTIYF. In DNA, the CDR3 is TGTGCCAGAAGCCGTGCGGCCCGGCAGTGGGGACCCTCTGGAAACACCATATATTTT.

A few counts support this clone. The gene calls are TRBV18 and TRBJ2-7; a possible D gene is TRBD1 (5 bases). With 1 base removed from V and 5 bases from J, the gap between germline ends came to 9 bases. CDR3 length: 13 amino acids. The germline CDR1 and CDR2 sequences are KGHSH and LQKENI. The CDR3 protein is CASSPQGFDEQYF. The CDR3, as DNA: TGTGCCAGCTCACCACAGGGGTTCGACGAGCAGTACTTC.

V gene TRBV18 combines with J gene TRBJ2-3; unclear D gene. The CDR3 length is 12 residues. Per the germline V gene, CDR1 is KGHSH and CDR2 is LQKENI. V was clipped by 3 bases and J by 2 bases, with 3 bases between them. Written as DNA, the CDR3 is TGTGCCAGCTCACCGAACACAGATACGCAGTATTTT. Protein sequence: CASSPNTDTQYF. The variable domain in full, completed from reference TRBV18 and TRBJ2-3, reads NAGVMQNPRHLVRRRGQEARLRCSPMKGHSHVYWYRQLPEEGLKFMVYLQKENIIDESGMPKERFSAEFPKEGPSILRIQQVVRGDSAAYFCASSPNTDTQYFGPGTRLTVL.

V is TRBV2 and J is TRBJ1-6; 7 positions agree with TRBD1. V shed 6 bases and J 2 bases; nucleotides not matched to a gene: 4. Per germline, CDR1 SNHLY and CDR2 FYNNEI. The length of the CDR3 is 15 residues. The CDR3: CASRLGQAYNSPLHF. The CDR3 bases are TGTGCCAGCAGACTCGGACAGGCCTATAATTCACCCCTCCACTTT.

The V gene is TRBV5-1, the J gene TRBJ2-5; 7 positions agree with TRBD2. The DNA end is more similar to TRBJ2-7, so the J call may be wrong. The germline CDR1 and CDR2 sequences are SGHRS and YFSETQ. The CDR3 sequence is 15 residues long. The CDR3 loop reads CASSPSSGLSYEQYF. The CDR3 region has the DNA TGCGCCAGCAGCCCTTCTAGCGGCCTTAGCTACGAGCAGTACTTC.

The chain employs TRBV19 and TRBJ1-2, with D maybe TRBD1 (6 bases). Germline loops: CDR1 LNHDA, CDR2 SQIVND (reference sequence). Trimming removed 6 bases from V and 4 bases from J, with 18 bases in between. The CDR3 sequence is 15 residues long. CDR3 bases: TGTGCCAGTAGACAACAACAGGGAAGGGGCTATGGCTACACCTTC. As protein: CASRQQQGRGYGYTF.

The rearrangement joins TRBV7-9 to TRBJ2-5, with TRBD2 matching 8 bases. From germline, CDR1 is SEHNR and CDR2 FQNEAQ (reference sequence). The CDR3 consists of 15 residues. The J segment lost 3 bases and the V segment lost 2 bases, leaving 5 bases of the junction unmatched. The CDR3 protein is CASSLRLGGEETQYF. In nucleotides, the CDR3 is TGTGCCAGCAGCTTACGGCTCGGGGGGGAAGAGACCCAGTACTTC.